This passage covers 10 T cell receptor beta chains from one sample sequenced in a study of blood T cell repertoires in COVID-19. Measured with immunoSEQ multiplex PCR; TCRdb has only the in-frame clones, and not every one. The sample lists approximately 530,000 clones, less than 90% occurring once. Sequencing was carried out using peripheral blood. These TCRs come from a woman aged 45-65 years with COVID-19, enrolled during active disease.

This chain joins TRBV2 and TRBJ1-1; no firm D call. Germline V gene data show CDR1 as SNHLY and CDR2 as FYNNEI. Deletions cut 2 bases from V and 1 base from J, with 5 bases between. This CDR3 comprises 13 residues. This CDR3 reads CASSESENTEAFF. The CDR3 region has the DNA TGTGCCAGCAGTGAATCAGAGAACACTGAAGCTTTCTTT.

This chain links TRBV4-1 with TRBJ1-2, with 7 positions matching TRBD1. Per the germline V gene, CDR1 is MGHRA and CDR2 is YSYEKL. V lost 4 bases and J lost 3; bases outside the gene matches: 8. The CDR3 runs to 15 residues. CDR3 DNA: TGCGCCAGCAGCCGCGACAGGGCTGTGGACTATGGCTACACCTTC. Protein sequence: CASSRDRAVDYGYTF.

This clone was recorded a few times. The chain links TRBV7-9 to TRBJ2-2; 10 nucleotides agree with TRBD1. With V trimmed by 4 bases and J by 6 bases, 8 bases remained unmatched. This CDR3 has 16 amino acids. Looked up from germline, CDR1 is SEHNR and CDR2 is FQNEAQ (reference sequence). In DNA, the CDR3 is TGTGCCAGCAGCTCGGACAGGGGGTCTTTCTCCGGGGAGCTGTTTTTT. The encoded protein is CASSSDRGSFSGELFF.

The CDR3 region is CASSGGWGTDTQYF. CDR3 nucleotides: TGTGCCAGCAGTGGGGGGTGGGGCACAGATACGCAGTATTTT. The V gene is TRBV6-2 or TRBV6-3, the J gene TRBJ2-3, with D tentatively TRBD2 (6 bases). CDR3 size: 14 residues. Germline V CDR1 and CDR2: MNHEY, SVGEGT. V lost 5 bases and J 1 base, leaving 10 bases between the germline ends.

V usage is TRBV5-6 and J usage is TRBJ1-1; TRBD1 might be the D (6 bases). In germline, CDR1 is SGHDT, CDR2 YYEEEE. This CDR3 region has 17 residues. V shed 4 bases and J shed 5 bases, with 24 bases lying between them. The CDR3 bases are TGTGCCAGCAGCCAGAAGGGGGGGGCAATCAGGAGGACTGAAGCTTTCTTT. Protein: CASSQKGGAIRRTEAFF.

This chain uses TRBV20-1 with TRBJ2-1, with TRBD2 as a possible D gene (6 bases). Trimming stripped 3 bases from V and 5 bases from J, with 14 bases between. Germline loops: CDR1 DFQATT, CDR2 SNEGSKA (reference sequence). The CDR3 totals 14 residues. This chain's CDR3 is CSASRGLPDNEQFF. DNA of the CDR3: TGCAGTGCTAGTCGGGGACTTCCAGACAATGAGCAGTTCTTC.

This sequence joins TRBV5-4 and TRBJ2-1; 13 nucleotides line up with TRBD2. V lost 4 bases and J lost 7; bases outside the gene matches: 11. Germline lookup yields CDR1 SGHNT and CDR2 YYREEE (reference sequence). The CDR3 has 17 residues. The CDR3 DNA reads TGTGCCAGCAGCCCGGCGGGACTAGCGGGGTCACAGAATGAGCAGTTCTTC. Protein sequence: CASSPAGLAGSQNEQFF.

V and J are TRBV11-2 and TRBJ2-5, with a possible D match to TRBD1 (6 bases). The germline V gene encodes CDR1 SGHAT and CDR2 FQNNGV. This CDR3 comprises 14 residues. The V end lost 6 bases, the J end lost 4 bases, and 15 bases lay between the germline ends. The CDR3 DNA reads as TGTGCCAGCAGTCCTTGGACAGAACCAGAGACCCAGTACTTC. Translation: CASSPWTEPETQYF.

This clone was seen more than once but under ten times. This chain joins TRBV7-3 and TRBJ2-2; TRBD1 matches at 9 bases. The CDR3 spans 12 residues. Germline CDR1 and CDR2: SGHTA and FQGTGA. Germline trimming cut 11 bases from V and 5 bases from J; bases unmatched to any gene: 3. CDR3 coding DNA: TGTGCCGCCGGGACAGGGACCGGGGAGCTGTTTTTT. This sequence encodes CAAGTGTGELFF.

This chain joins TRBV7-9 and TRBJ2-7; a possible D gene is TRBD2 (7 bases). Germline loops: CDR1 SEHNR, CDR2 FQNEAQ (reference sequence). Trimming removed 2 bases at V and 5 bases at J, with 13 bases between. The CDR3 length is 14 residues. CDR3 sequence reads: CASSLKGEGNEQYF. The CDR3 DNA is TGTGCCAGCAGCTTAAAGGGGGAGGGGAACGAGCAGTACTTC.